This entry lists 21 T cell receptor beta chains sequenced from one sample in a study of T cell repertoires in cytomegalovirus infection. Antigens of these TCRs are unknown. TCRdb itself ran the reads through MiXCR, one entry per CDR3 protein. The sample carries fewer than 60,000 distinct CDR3 sequences, around 19% recorded once. The sequenced sample was CD8+ T cells from cultured PBMCs, obtained from culture after CMV antigen stimulation. Receptors originate from a human donor in good health (CMV status not recorded). Some clones in this sample may be carry-over from other donors' samples.

The chain couples TRBV20-1 to TRBJ2-3; the D gene is possibly TRBD2 (7 bases). Per germline, CDR1 DFQATT and CDR2 SNEGSKA (reference sequence). This CDR3 contains 15 residues. Deletions cut 1 base from V and 5 bases from J, with 16 bases between. The CDR3 coding sequence is TGCAGTGCTAGAGTAGGGGGGGGGGCCGTAGATACGCAGTATTTT. The encoded protein is CSARVGGGAVDTQYF.

This CDR3 reads CASSIGRGQTEAFF. Written as DNA, the CDR3 is TGTGCCAGCAGTATAGGGCGGGGGCAAACTGAAGCTTTCTTT. The rearrangement joins TRBV7-8 to TRBJ1-1, with a possible D match to TRBD1 (6 bases). CDR1 SGHVS and CDR2 FQNEAQ come from the germline V gene. The CDR3 runs 14 residues. With 6 bases removed from V and 5 bases from J, the gap between germline ends came to 16 bases. Together with reference TRBV7-8 and TRBJ1-1, the CDR3 gives the full variable domain: GAGVSQSPRYKVAKRGQDVALRCDPISGHVSLFWYQQALGQGPEFLTYFQNEAQLDKSGLPSDRFFAERPEGSVSTLKIQRTQQEDSAVYLCASSIGRGQTEAFFGQGTRLTVV.

This clonotype has only a few counts. The chain joins TRBV5-6 to TRBJ1-1; 9 nucleotides align to TRBD1. Germline lookup yields CDR1 SGHDT and CDR2 YYEEEE. Unmatched junction bases numbered 5, after V lost 4 bases and J lost 4 bases. The CDR3 is made up of 14 amino acids. CDR3 sequence (DNA): TGTGCCAGCAGCATCGGGACAGGGCTCACTGAAGCTTTCTTT. It encodes CASSIGTGLTEAFF.

This clonotype appeared many times. The chain carries TRBV29-1 and TRBJ1-1, with D uncertain. The germline V gene encodes CDR1 SQVTM and CDR2 ANQGSEA. V dropped 3 bases and J dropped 6 bases, with 14 bases sitting between them. The CDR3 is made up of 13 amino acids. CDR3 sequence: CSVEGEGSPEAFF. The CDR3 region has the DNA TGCAGCGTTGAGGGAGAGGGAAGCCCTGAAGCTTTCTTT.

The chain uses TRBV7-9 and TRBJ2-5, with D uncertain. Between the trimmed V and J ends, which lost 5 bases and 4 bases, there was a span of 11 bases. This CDR3 region has 13 residues. CDR1 is SEHNR, CDR2 FQNEAQ, per germline (reference sequence). The CDR3 DNA sequence: TGTGCCAGCAGCCGCCCGCTAACAGAGACCCAGTACTTC. Amino acid sequence: CASSRPLTETQYF.

There are a few counts of this clonotype. V gene TRBV9 combines with J gene TRBJ2-1, with D unclear. CDR1 SGDLS and CDR2 YYNGEE come from the germline V gene. V lost 4 bases and J lost 2, with 13 bases in between. CDR3 length: 15 residues. The CDR3 is CASSPAWATYNEQFF. CDR3 coding DNA: TGTGCCAGCAGCCCTGCCTGGGCTACCTACAATGAGCAGTTCTTC.

The gene calls are TRBV7-9 and TRBJ1-4, with D tentatively TRBD1 (5 bases). The CDR3 length is 13 residues. Germline lookup yields CDR1 SEHNR and CDR2 FQNEAQ (reference sequence). The V and J ends lost 0 bases and 8 bases respectively, with 7 bases between them. The CDR3 spells CASSLAGREKLFF. CDR3 nucleotide sequence: TGTGCCAGCAGCTTAGCGGGGCGCGAAAAACTGTTTTTT. Variable domain in full (rest from reference TRBV7-9 and TRBJ1-4): DTGVSQNPRHKITKRGQNVTFRCDPISEHNRLYWYRQTLGQGPEFLTYFQNEAQLEKSRLLSDRFSAERPKGSFSTLEIQRTEQGDSAMYLCASSLAGREKLFFGSGTQLSVL.

This clonotype was recorded a few times. This chain links TRBV7-2 with TRBJ2-3, with 9 bases lining up with TRBD2. This CDR3 contains 16 residues. Germline V lookup: CDR1 SGHTA, CDR2 FQGNSA. With 5 bases clipped from V and 6 bases from J, the junction kept 12 bases outside the gene matches. The CDR3 nucleotides are TGTGCCAGCAGCCCCTCCCACGCGGGGGGGCCTGATACGCAGTATTTT. It codes for CASSPSHAGGPDTQYF.

This CDR3 is CASSYSGYNEQFF. CDR3 bases: TGTGCCAGCAGTTATAGCGGTTACAATGAGCAGTTCTTC. The rearrangement links TRBV6-1 to TRBJ2-1, with D possibly matching TRBD2 (6 bases). Trimming removed 5 bases at V and 4 bases at J, with 9 bases between. Germline-derived CDR1 and CDR2 are MNHNS and SASEGT. The CDR3 consists of 13 residues.

This chain uses TRBV19 with TRBJ2-1, with TRBD1 identical over 8 bases. V trimming: 5 bases; J trimming: 5 bases; junction bases outside the gene matches: 5. The CDR3 spans 14 residues. Germline lookup yields CDR1 LNHDA and CDR2 SQIVND (reference sequence). As DNA, the CDR3 is TGTGCCAGTAGTCTGACAGGGGCTCACAATGAGCAGTTCTTC. This codes for CASSLTGAHNEQFF.

The rearrangement links TRBV7-6 to TRBJ2-2, with 7 bases lining up with TRBD1. Trimming cost V 2 bases and J 0 bases; bases outside gene matches: 3. This CDR3 has 16 amino acids. Germline V lookup: CDR1 SGHVS, CDR2 FNYEAQ. In DNA form, the CDR3 reads TGTGCCAGCAGCTTAATGACAGGGACGAACACCGGGGAGCTGTTTTTT. Encoded protein: CASSLMTGTNTGELFF.

Written as DNA, the CDR3 is TGTGCCAGCAGCTTAGAAGGGGCCCGACTCGCCTATAATTCACCCCTCCACTTT. It specifies CASSLEGARLAYNSPLHF. The chain has TRBV7-6 and TRBJ1-6, with a weak D call TRBD1 (5 bases). The length of the CDR3 is 18 residues. Germline V gene data show CDR1 as SGHVS and CDR2 as FNYEAQ. The V end was cut by 1 base, the J end by 2 bases, with 15 bases between.

The chain has TRBV12-3 or TRBV12-4 and TRBJ2-1, with 10 nucleotides matching TRBD2. With V trimmed by 3 bases and J by 10 bases, 9 bases remained unmatched. This CDR3 spans 15 amino acids. DNA for the CDR3: TGTGCCAGCAGTTTCCGGCTAGCGGGGGCTCAGGAGCAGTTCTTC. Residues: CASSFRLAGAQEQFF.

The gene calls are TRBV7-9 and TRBJ2-1; 9 bases are a match to TRBD2. CDR3 length equals 18 residues. Germline CDR1 SEHNR, CDR2 FQNEAQ (reference sequence). J lost 5 bases, V lost 4 bases, and 15 bases had no gene match. CDR3 in amino acids: CASSSPSTSGLHHNEQFF. CDR3 coding DNA: TGTGCCAGCAGCTCCCCTTCGACTAGCGGACTGCACCACAATGAGCAGTTCTTC. The variable domain in full, completed from reference TRBV7-9 and TRBJ2-1, reads DTGVSQNPRHKITKRGQNVTFRCDPISEHNRLYWYRQTLGQGPEFLTYFQNEAQLEKSRLLSDRFSAERPKGSFSTLEIQRTEQGDSAMYLCASSSPSTSGLHHNEQFFGPGTRLTVL.

This clonotype was observed a few times. Here the CDR3 reads CASTPGGWDNEKLFF. CDR3 bases: TGTGCCAGCACCCCCGGAGGGTGGGATAATGAAAAACTGTTTTTT. The genes are TRBV7-8 and TRBJ1-4; D not resolved. There are 15 residues in the CDR3. Per the germline V gene, CDR1 is SGHVS and CDR2 is FQNEAQ. V lost 7 bases and J 4 bases, leaving 16 bases between the germline ends. Combining the CDR3 with reference TRBV7-8 and TRBJ1-4 gives the whole variable domain GAGVSQSPRYKVAKRGQDVALRCDPISGHVSLFWYQQALGQGPEFLTYFQNEAQLDKSGLPSDRFFAERPEGSVSTLKIQRTQQEDSAVYLCASTPGGWDNEKLFFGSGTQLSVL.

Only a few counts were recorded for this clonotype. The chain couples TRBV11-2 to TRBJ2-1; 10 bases map to TRBD2. In germline, CDR1 is SGHAT, CDR2 FQNNGV. V lost 3 bases to trimming and J lost 10 bases; unmatched junction nucleotides: 6. This CDR3 region has 14 residues. The CDR3 sequence: CASSLGQAGGEQFF. The CDR3 bases are TGTGCCAGCAGCTTGGGACAAGCGGGGGGGGAGCAGTTCTTC.

This clonotype has just a few counts. The rearrangement links TRBV4-1 to TRBJ1-5; perhaps TRBD1 as D (5 bases). From germline, CDR1 is MGHRA and CDR2 YSYEKL. The ends were cut back, 1 base at V and 1 base at J, with 8 bases in the middle. This CDR3 has 15 residues. CDR3 protein: CASSQGGGSNQPQHF. The DNA of the CDR3 is TGCGCCAGCAGCCAAGGCGGGGGGAGCAATCAGCCCCAGCATTTT.

V usage is TRBV27 and J usage is TRBJ1-1; 7 nucleotides align to TRBD1. The CDR3 sequence is 14 residues long. CDR1 is MNHEY and CDR2 is SMNVEV in the germline V gene (reference sequence). Unmatched junction bases numbered 9, after V lost 5 bases and J lost 6 bases. This CDR3 is CASSVDRVWPEAFF. CDR3 sequence (DNA): TGTGCCAGCAGTGTCGACAGGGTCTGGCCTGAAGCTTTCTTT.

This chain joins TRBV7-6 and TRBJ2-7, with 8 bases matching TRBD1. The germline CDR1 and CDR2 sequences are SGHVS and FNYEAQ. With V trimmed by 1 base and J by 3 bases, 5 bases remained unmatched. The CDR3 is made up of 15 amino acids. CDR3 loop: CASSLELTGGYEQYF. CDR3 bases: TGTGCCAGCAGCTTAGAACTAACAGGGGGCTACGAGCAGTACTTC.

This clonotype was recorded a few times. This rearrangement joins TRBV7-8 to TRBJ2-2; unclear D gene. Trimming took 3 bases from V and 7 from J, leaving 9 bases between them. Germline V gene sequence: CDR1 SGHVS, CDR2 FQNEAQ. The CDR3 is made up of 13 amino acids. CDR3 in DNA: TGTGCCAGCAGCTTTAAGGAGAACGGGGAGCTGTTTTTT. This encodes CASSFKENGELFF.

This chain links TRBV4-1 with TRBJ2-7, with D possibly TRBD2 on 5 matching bases. The V end was cut by 4 bases, the J end by 0 bases, with 10 bases between. CDR3 length: 14 amino acids. Germline V gene lookup returns CDR1 MGHRA and CDR2 YSYEKL. The CDR3 spells CASSLYEGSYEQYF. In DNA form, the CDR3 reads TGCGCCAGCAGCCTATATGAGGGCTCCTACGAGCAGTACTTC.